The source of this T cell receptor (beta chain) is a study of blood T cell repertoires in COVID-19. Libraries were prepared by immunoSEQ multiplex PCR; TCRdb keeps only in-frame clonotypes and omits some of them. This sample carries approximately 200,000 clones, approximately 84% of them seen once, and the ten largest clones take roughly 7.8%. This CDR3 spans 16 amino acids. The J segment lost 4 bases and the V segment lost 2 bases, leaving 8 bases of the junction unmatched. In germline, CDR1 is MNHNY, CDR2 SVGAGI (reference sequence). Material: peripheral blood. This sequence originates from a woman over 75 with COVID-19, enrolled during active disease. The rearrangement uses TRBV6-6 and TRBJ2-3; 8 bases agree with TRBD2. The CDR3: CASSYGPGLDADTQYF. CDR3 DNA: TGTGCCAGCAGTTACGGGCCGGGACTAGATGCAGATACGCAGTATTTT.